The source of this TCR beta chain is a study of T cells in Graves' hyperthyroidism and ophthalmopathy. General study results and limits: Ophthalmopathy was predicted by the model a median of 6.5 months ahead of onset. Most clonotypes expanded in thyroid above 0.001 were likewise present in blood.

Patients were excluded because of uncontrolled infection, other autoimmune disease, pregnancy or lactation. RNA transcripts served as the template for amplifying TCR beta CDR3 regions. Researchers ran a first-round RT-PCR on the TCR CDR3 using the HTBI primer set. TCRdb re-derived calls from the multiplex PCR reads in MiXCR, one entry per CDR3 protein. The repertoire holds fewer than 400,000 distinct CDR3 sequences, with roughly 17% as singletons. This clonotype was seen only a few times. What it recognizes is unknown. Sequencing input: blood. The clonotype was recovered from a man aged 25-45 years with Graves' hyperthyroidism.

The CDR3 DNA is TGTGCCAGCAGCTGGACTAGCGGCCACACAGATACGCAGTATTTT. The encoded protein is CASSWTSGHTDTQYF. The chain carries TRBV7-9 and TRBJ2-3, with TRBD2 matching 10 bases. This CDR3 is 15 amino acids long. V trimming: 4 bases; J trimming: 2 bases; junction bases outside the gene matches: 3. The germline V gene encodes CDR1 SEHNR and CDR2 FQNEAQ (reference sequence).